This T cell receptor beta chain was found in a study of blood T cell repertoires in COVID-19. At the level of the study: The origin of the acute and convalescent COVID-19 samples was the United States, Italy and Spain.

Study processing details: Amplification with reference gene primers provided the estimates of nucleated cell counts. Generated by immunoSEQ multiplex PCR, the TCRdb table keeps only in-frame clones and is missing some. V, J and clone size are those of that table, while D and trimming were read from the DNA. The profile shows fewer than 500,000 clones, roughly 90% of them singletons. The study assigned cohorts using participant-reported clinical history. The CDR3 has 16 residues. Germline CDR1 is SGDLS and CDR2 is YYNGEE. V gave up 2 bases and J gave up 3 bases, with 17 bases separating them. The sample comprised PBMCs or T cells enriched from blood (not recorded which). This sequence joins TRBV9 and TRBJ1-2; D remains ambiguous. This sequence was found in a woman aged 30 to 39 with acute COVID-19. Here the CDR3 DNA reads TGTGCCAGCAGCGTCCTCCCTCGGGAGGATGACTATGGCTACACCTTC. Protein: CASSVLPREDDYGYTF.